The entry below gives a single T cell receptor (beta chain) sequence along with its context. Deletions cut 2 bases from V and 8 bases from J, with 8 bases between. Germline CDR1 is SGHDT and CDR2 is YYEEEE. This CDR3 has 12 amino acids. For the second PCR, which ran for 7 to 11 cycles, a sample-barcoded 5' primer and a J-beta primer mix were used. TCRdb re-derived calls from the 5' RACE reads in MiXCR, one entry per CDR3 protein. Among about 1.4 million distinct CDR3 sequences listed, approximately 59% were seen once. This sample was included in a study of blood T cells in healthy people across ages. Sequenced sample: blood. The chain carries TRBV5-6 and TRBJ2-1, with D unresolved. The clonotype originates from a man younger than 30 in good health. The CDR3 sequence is CASSFLTDEQFF. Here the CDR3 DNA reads TGTGCCAGCAGCTTTTTAACAGATGAGCAGTTCTTC.